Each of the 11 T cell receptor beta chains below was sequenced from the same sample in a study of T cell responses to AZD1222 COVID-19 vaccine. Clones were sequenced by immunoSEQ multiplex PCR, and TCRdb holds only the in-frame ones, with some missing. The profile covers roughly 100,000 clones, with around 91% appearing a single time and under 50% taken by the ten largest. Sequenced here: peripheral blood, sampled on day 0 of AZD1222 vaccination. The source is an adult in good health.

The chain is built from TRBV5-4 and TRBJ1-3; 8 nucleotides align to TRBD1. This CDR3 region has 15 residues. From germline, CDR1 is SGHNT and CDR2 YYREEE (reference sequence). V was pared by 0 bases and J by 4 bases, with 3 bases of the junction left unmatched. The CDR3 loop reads CASSLGQGNGNTIYF. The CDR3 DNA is TGTGCCAGCAGCTTGGGACAGGGGAACGGAAACACCATATATTTT. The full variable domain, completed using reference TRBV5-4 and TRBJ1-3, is ETGVTQSPTHLIKTRGQQVTLRCSSQSGHNTVSWYQQALGQGPQFIFQYYREEENGRGNFPPRFSGLQFPNYSSELNVNALELDDSALYLCASSLGQGNGNTIYFGEGSWLTVV.

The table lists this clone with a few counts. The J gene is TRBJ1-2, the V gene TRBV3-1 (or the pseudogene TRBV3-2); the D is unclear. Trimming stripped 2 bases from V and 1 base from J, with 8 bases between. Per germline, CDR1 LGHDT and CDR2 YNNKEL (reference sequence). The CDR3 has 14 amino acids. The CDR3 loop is CASSQRQINYGYTF. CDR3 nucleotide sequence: TGTGCCAGCAGCCAACGGCAGATTAACTATGGCTACACCTTC.

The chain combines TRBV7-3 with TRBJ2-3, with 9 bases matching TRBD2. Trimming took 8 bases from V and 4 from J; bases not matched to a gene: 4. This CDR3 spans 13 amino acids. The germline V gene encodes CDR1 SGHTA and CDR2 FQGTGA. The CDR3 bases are TGTGCCAGCGCGCGGGAGGGGTCAGATACGCAGTATTTT. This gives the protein CASAREGSDTQYF.

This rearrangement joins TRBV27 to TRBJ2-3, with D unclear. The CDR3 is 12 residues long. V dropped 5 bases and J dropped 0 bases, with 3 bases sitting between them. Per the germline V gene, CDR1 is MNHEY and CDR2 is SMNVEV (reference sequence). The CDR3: CASSLSTDTQYF. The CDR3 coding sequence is TGTGCCAGCAGTCTCAGCACAGATACGCAGTATTTT.

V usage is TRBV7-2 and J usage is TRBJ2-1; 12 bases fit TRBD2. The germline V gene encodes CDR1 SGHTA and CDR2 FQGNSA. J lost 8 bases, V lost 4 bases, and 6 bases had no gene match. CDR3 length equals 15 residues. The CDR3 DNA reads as TGTGCCAGCAGCTCGACTAGCGGGAGACCCCATGAGCAGTTCTTC. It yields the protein CASSSTSGRPHEQFF.

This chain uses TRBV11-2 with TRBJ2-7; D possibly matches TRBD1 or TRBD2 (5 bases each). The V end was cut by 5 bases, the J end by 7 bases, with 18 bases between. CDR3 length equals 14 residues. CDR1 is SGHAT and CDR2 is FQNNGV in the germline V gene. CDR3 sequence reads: CASSPRDLWGEQYF. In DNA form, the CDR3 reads TGTGCCAGCAGCCCTAGGGACCTCTGGGGGGAGCAGTACTTC.

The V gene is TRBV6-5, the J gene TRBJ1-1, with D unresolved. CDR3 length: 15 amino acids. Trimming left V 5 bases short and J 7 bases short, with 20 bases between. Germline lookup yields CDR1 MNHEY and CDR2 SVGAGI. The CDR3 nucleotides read TGTGCCAGCAGTCAGGTGGGGAAACGCCAGATTGAAGCTTTCTTT. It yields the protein CASSQVGKRQIEAFF.

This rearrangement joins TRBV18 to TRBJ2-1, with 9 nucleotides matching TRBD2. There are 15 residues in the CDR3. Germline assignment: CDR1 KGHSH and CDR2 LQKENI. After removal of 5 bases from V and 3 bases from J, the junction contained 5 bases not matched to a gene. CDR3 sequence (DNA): TGTGCCAGCTCAACCAGGACTAGCGACTACAATGAGCAGTTCTTC. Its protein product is CASSTRTSDYNEQFF. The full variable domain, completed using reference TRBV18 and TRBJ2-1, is NAGVMQNPRHLVRRRGQEARLRCSPMKGHSHVYWYRQLPEEGLKFMVYLQKENIIDESGMPKERFSAEFPKEGPSILRIQQVVRGDSAAYFCASSTRTSDYNEQFFGPGTRLTVL.

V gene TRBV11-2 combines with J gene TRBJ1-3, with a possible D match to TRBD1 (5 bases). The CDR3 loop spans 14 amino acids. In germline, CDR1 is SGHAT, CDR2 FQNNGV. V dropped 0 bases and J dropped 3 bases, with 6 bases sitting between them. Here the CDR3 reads CASSLDRDGNTIYF. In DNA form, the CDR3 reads TGTGCCAGCAGCTTAGACAGGGATGGAAACACCATATATTTT.

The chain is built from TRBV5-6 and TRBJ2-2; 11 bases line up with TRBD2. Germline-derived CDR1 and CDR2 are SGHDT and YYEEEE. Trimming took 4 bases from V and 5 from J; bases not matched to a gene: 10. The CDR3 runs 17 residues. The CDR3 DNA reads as TGTGCCAGCAGCGCCGTCACTAGCGGGAGTTGGACCGGGGAGCTGTTTTTT. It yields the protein CASSAVTSGSWTGELFF. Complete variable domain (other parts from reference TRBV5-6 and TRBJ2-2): DAGVTQSPTHLIKTRGQQVTLRCSPKSGHDTVSWYQQALGQGPQFIFQYYEEEERQRGNFPDRFSGHQFPNYSSELNVNALLLGDSALYLCASSAVTSGSWTGELFFGEGSRLTVL.

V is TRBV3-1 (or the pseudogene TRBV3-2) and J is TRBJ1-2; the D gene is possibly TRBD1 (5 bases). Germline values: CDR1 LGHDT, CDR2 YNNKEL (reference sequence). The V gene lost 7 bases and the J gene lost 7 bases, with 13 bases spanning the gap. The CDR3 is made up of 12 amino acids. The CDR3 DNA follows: TGTGCCAGCACCCTAGGGAGGGGTGGCTACACCTTC. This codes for CASTLGRGGYTF.